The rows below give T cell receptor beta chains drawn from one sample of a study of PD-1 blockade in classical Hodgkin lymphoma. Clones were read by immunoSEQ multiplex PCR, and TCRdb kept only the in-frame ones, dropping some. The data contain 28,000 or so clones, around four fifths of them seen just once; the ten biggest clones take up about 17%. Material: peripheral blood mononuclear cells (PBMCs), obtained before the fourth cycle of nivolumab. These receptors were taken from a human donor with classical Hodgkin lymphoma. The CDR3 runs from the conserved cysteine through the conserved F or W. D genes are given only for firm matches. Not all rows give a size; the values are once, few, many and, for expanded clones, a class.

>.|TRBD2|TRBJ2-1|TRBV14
TGTGCCAGCAGCCAAGATTTGGGACTAGCGGGAGGTGTTGAGCAGTTCTTC
CASSQDLGLAGGVEQFF
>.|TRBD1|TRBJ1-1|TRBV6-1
TGTGCCAGCAGTGGGGACAGGAACACTGAAGCTTTCTTT
CASSGDRNTEAFF
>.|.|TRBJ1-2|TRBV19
TGTGCCAGTAGTATCCCACCGACGGCGAATCATCCTGGCTACACCTTC
CASSIPPTANHPGYTF
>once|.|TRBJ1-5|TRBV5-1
TGCGCCAGCAGCTTTGGAGGGGTCGACCAGCCCCAGCATTTT
CASSFGGVDQPQHF
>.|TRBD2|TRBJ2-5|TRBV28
TGTGCCAGCAGTTTTCCAGCGGGAGGGCTTGAGACCCAGTACTTC
CASSFPAGGLETQYF
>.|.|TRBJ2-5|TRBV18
TGTGCCAGCTCACCAAGGCAGTTGGACCAAGAGACCCAGTACTTC
CASSPRQLDQETQYF
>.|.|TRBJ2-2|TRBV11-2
TGTGCCAGCAGCTTAGCGGCTAGGGGATACACCGGGGAGCTGTTTTTT
CASSLAARGYTGELFF
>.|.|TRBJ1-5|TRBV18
TGTGCCAGCTCACCATCGATGGAACAGCCCCAGCATTTT
CASSPSMEQPQHF
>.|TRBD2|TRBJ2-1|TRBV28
TGTGCCAGCAGCCCCTGGCGACTAGCGGGAGACGAGCAGTTCTTC
CASSPWRLAGDEQFF
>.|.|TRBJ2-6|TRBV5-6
TGTGCCAGCAGTAAAGGGGGTAGTGGGGCCAACGTCCTGACTTTC
CASSKGGSGANVLTF
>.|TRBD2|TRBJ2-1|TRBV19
TGTGCCAGTAGCCAAAACCCTGCTAGCGGGAGTTTCAATGAGCAGTTCTTC
CASSQNPASGSFNEQFF
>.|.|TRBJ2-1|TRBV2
TGTGCCAGCACGGCTAGCCGGGGAAATGAGCAGTTCTTC
CASTASRGNEQFF
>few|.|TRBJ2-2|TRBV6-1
TGTGCCAGCAGTGAAATTGGGTCTAGCGTAAACACCGGGGAGCTGTTTTTT
CASSEIGSSVNTGELFF
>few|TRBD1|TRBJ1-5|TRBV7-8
TGTGCCAGCAGCCTTGCCGGGACAGCATCGAATCAGCCCCAGCATTTT
CASSLAGTASNQPQHF
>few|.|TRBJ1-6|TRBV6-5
TGTGCCAGCGCACGGGACCGGGCTTCACCCCTCCACTTT
CASARDRASPLHF
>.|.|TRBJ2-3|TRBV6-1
TGTGCCAGCAGTGTGATTAGCGCCCTTAACACAGATACGCAGTATTTT
CASSVISALNTDTQYF
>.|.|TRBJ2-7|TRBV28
TGTGCCAGCAGTTTTCCGGGTTCATACGAGCAGTACTTC
CASSFPGSYEQYF
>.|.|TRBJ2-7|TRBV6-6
TGTGCCAGCAACAGGGTGGGAATATACGAGCAGTACTTC
CASNRVGIYEQYF
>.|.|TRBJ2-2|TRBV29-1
TGCAGCGTTGGAGCAATTAAGGGGGACATGAACACCGGGGAGCTGTTTTTT
CSVGAIKGDMNTGELFF
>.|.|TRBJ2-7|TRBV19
TGTGCCAGTAGTATGACAAGCCTCTCCTACGAGCAGTACTTC
CASSMTSLSYEQYF
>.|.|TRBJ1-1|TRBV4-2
TGTGCCAGCAGCCAAGATCGCATGAACACTGAAGCTTTCTTT
CASSQDRMNTEAFF
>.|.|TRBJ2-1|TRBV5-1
TGCGCCAGCAGCTTGATGCGCCCTGGGGACAATGAGCAGTTCTTC
CASSLMRPGDNEQFF
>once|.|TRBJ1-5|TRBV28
TGTGCCAGCAGTCCACAGGGTAGGTCCCAGCATTTT
CASSPQGRSQHF
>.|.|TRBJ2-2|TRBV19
TGTGCCAGTAGTCTTCGGGCGACGAACACCGGGGAGCTGTTTTTT
CASSLRATNTGELFF
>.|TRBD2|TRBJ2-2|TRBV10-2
TGCGCCAGCAGTGATGGGGACTACATGAACACCGGGGAGCTGTTTTTT
CASSDGDYMNTGELFF
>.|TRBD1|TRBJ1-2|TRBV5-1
TGCGCCAGCAGCTTGAGGACAGGGGGCGTCTATGGCTACACCTTC
CASSLRTGGVYGYTF
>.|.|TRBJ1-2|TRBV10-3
TGTGCCATCAGTGTCGGGGTTAACTATGGCTACACCTTC
CAISVGVNYGYTF
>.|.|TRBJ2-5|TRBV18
TGTGCCAGCTCACGGGACGGGTCCGGGGAGACCCAGTACTTC
CASSRDGSGETQYF
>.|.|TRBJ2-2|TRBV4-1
TGCGCCAGCGTCGCTCAGAACACCGGGGAGCTGTTTTTT
CASVAQNTGELFF
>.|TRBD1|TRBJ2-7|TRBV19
TGTGCCAGTAGTCCCGGGACAGGGCAAATGCAGTACTTC
CASSPGTGQMQYF
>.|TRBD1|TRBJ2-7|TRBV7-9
TGTGCCATCCCGCAACCCCGGACAGGGGGCTACGAGCAGTACTTC
CAIPQPRTGGYEQYF
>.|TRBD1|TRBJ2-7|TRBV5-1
TGCGCCAGCAGCGCGGACAGGGATTCCTACGAGCAGTACTTC
CASSADRDSYEQYF
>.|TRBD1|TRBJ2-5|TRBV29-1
TGCAGCGGCAGACAGGGAAAGACCCAGTACTTC
CSGRQGKTQYF
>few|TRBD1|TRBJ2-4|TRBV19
TGTGCCAGTAGTAGGAGACAGGGGCCGTCCTCAGCCAAAAACATTCAGTACTTC
CASSRRQGPSSAKNIQYF
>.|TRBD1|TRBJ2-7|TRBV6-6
TGTGCCAGCAGTAGGACAGGTGGGTCCTACGAGCAGTACTTC
CASSRTGGSYEQYF
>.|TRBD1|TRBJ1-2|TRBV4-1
TGCGCCAGCAGCCCGACGCCAGGGGGGTCCTATGGCTACACCTTC
CASSPTPGGSYGYTF
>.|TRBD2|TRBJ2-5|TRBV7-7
TGTGCTAGCAGCTTAGCGCTAGCGGAGCAAGAGACCCAGTACTTC
CASSLALAEQETQYF
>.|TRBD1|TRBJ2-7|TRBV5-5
TGTGCCAGCAGCTTTCTACAGGGGGCGAACTACGAGCAGTACTTC
CASSFLQGANYEQYF
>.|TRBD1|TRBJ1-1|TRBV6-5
TGTGCCAGCAGTCGACAGGGGATGACTGAAGCTTTCTTT
CASSRQGMTEAFF
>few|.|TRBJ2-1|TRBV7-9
TGTGCCAGCAGCGCGCGTGCTAGCAATGAGCAGTTCTTC
CASSARASNEQFF
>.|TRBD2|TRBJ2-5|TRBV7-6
TGTGCCAGCAGCTTAGACCTTACTAGCGGGAGTCTGGGGTGGGAGACCCAGTACTTC
CASSLDLTSGSLGWETQYF
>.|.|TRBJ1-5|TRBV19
TGTGCCAGTCGCAGAGCTTATAGCAATCAGCCCCAGCATTTT
CASRRAYSNQPQHF
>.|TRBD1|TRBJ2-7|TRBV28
TGTGCCAGCAGTTTATGGGTGACAGGGGGTAGGGCGAGGGAGCAGTACTTC
CASSLWVTGGRAREQYF
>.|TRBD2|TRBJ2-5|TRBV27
TGTGCCAGCACCAGACTAGCGGGAGGACGAGAGACCCAGTACTTC
CASTRLAGGRETQYF
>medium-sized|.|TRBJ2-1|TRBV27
TGTGCCAGCAGTTTAAGGGGAACCCACTCCTACAATGAGCAGTTCTTC
CASSLRGTHSYNEQFF
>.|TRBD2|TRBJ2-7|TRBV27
TGTGCCAGCAGTTTCCTAGCGGGAGGGCCCCATGGCGAGCAGTACTTC
CASSFLAGGPHGEQYF
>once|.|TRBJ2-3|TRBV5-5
TGTGCCAGCAGCTTGGGGACTACGTTAGGGGATACGCAGTATTTT
CASSLGTTLGDTQYF
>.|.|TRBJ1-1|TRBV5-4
TGTGCCAGCAGCTTGGAGATGGCGAACACTGAAGCTTTCTTT
CASSLEMANTEAFF
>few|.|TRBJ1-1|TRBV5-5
TGTGCCAGCAGCGGGGGACCTTACGACACTGAAGCTTTCTTT
CASSGGPYDTEAFF
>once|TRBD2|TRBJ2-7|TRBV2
TGTGCCAGCAACGCGGAGCTAGCGGGAGGTGACGAGCAGTACTTC
CASNAELAGGDEQYF